The 30 T cell receptor beta chains reported below all come from one sample, sequenced in a study of shared clonotypes between healthy human individuals. Clones were sequenced by immunoSEQ multiplex PCR, and TCRdb holds only the in-frame ones, with some missing. The table records millions of clones, approximately 90% of them present only once. The source material was naive CD4+ T cells sorted from blood. Subset specified: CD45RA+ positively selected. The receptor set was obtained from a man aged 18 to 30 in good health.

This clone was detected a few times. The chain recombines TRBV7-3 with TRBJ2-5; D may match TRBD1 or TRBD2 (6 bases each). Germline V gene data show CDR1 as SGHTA and CDR2 as FQGTGA. The germline V and J ends were trimmed by 2 bases and 4 bases, with 14 bases remaining between them. The CDR3 loop spans 15 amino acids. The CDR3 region is CASSLVGGLGETQYF. CDR3 nucleotide sequence: TGTGCCAGCAGCTTAGTTGGGGGGCTAGGAGAGACCCAGTACTTC.

V and J are TRBV5-1 and TRBJ2-7; possibly TRBD2 for D (6 bases). The CDR3 sequence is 13 residues long. Germline CDR1 reads SGHRS; CDR2 reads YFSETQ. V lost 7 bases, J lost 5 bases, and 16 bases lay in between. The CDR3 DNA reads TGCGCCAGCGGGCACCCGGGGGTCCACGAGCAGTACTTC. This codes for CASGHPGVHEQYF.

The chain links TRBV11-1 to TRBJ1-2, with a possible D match to TRBD1 (6 bases). This CDR3 is built from 13 residues. Germline V lookup: CDR1 SGHAT, CDR2 FQDESV (reference sequence). V was pared by 5 bases and J by 2 bases, with 9 bases between. The CDR3, as DNA: TGTGCCAGCAGCGCACAGGGAAACTATGGCTACACCTTC. The encoded protein is CASSAQGNYGYTF.

J is TRBJ1-2 and V is TRBV7-2; weak D call: TRBD1 (5 bases). Germline assignment: CDR1 SGHTA and CDR2 FQGNSA. CDR3 length: 14 amino acids. V was cut by 7 bases and J by 2 bases, with 14 bases left in between. DNA of the CDR3: TGTGCCAGCAACCCCAAGCGGGGGAACTATGGCTACACCTTC. Translating gives CASNPKRGNYGYTF.

The chain has TRBV6-5 and TRBJ1-4; unclear D gene. The CDR3 is 14 residues long. V lost 4 bases to trimming and J lost 4 bases, with 10 bases between them. The germline V gene has CDR1 MNHEY and CDR2 SVGAGI. The CDR3 DNA is TGTGCCAGCAGTTCTGGCAGGCTTAATGAAAAACTGTTTTTT. Translation: CASSSGRLNEKLFF.

This sequence joins TRBV5-1 and TRBJ2-3; 14 nucleotides agree with TRBD2. This CDR3 has 19 residues. Unmatched junction bases numbered 10, after V lost 0 bases and J lost 4 bases. From germline, CDR1 is SGHRS and CDR2 YFSETQ. This CDR3 reads CASSLAGLAGVSRADTQYF. The CDR3 nucleotides are TGCGCCAGCAGCTTGGCGGGACTAGCGGGAGTCTCACGAGCAGATACGCAGTATTTT.

The rearrangement links TRBV18 to TRBJ1-5; 8 positions agree with TRBD1. The CDR3 loop spans 16 amino acids. V gave up 4 bases and J gave up 1 base; unmatched junction bases: 6. CDR1 is KGHSH and CDR2 is LQKENI in the germline V gene. CDR3 nucleotides: TGTGCCAGCTCACTCAATCGACAGGGGAGCAATCAGCCCCAGCATTTT. Protein sequence: CASSLNRQGSNQPQHF.

The gene calls are TRBV6-1 and TRBJ1-5; TRBD1 agrees at 9 bases. This CDR3 is 18 amino acids long. The V segment lost 4 bases and the J segment 1 base; nucleotides outside the gene matches: 11. CDR1 and CDR2 from the germline V gene are MNHNS and SASEGT. CDR3 coding DNA: TGTGCCAGCAGTGGGGGACAGGGCACTAAAGGGAGCAATCAGCCCCAGCATTTT. As protein: CASSGGQGTKGSNQPQHF.

This chain uses TRBV2 with TRBJ2-7; 9 bases match TRBD1. V gave up 3 bases and J gave up 5 bases; unmatched junction bases: 8. This CDR3 spans 15 amino acids. Germline V gene data show CDR1 as SNHLY and CDR2 as FYNNEI. The CDR3 spells CASSEVTGGLNEQYF. The DNA of the CDR3 is TGTGCCAGCAGTGAGGTAACAGGGGGCCTGAACGAGCAGTACTTC. The full variable domain, with the rest looked up from reference TRBV2 and TRBJ2-7, is EPEVTQTPSHQVTQMGQEVILRCVPISNHLYFYWYRQILGQKVEFLVSFYNNEISEKSEIFDDQFSVERPDGSNFTLKIRSTKLEDSAMYFCASSEVTGGLNEQYFGPGTRLTVT.

This rearrangement joins TRBV7-6 to TRBJ1-3, with D possibly matching TRBD1 (5 bases). The CDR3 consists of 17 residues. V dropped 2 bases and J dropped 0 bases, with 14 bases sitting between them. The germline V gene has CDR1 SGHVS and CDR2 FNYEAQ. The CDR3: CASSLLGTENSGNTIYF. In DNA form, the CDR3 reads TGTGCCAGCAGCTTATTGGGGACTGAGAACTCTGGAAACACCATATATTTT.

V and J are TRBV5-8 and TRBJ2-5; 9 positions agree with TRBD1. Trimming at V came to 3 bases and at J to 2 bases, leaving 5 bases not matched to a gene. This CDR3 is built from 15 residues. The germline V gene has CDR1 SGHTS and CDR2 YDEGEE. CDR3 DNA: TGTGCCAGCAGCTGGACAGGGGCCGATCAAGAGACCCAGTACTTC. Protein product: CASSWTGADQETQYF.

V and J are TRBV5-4 and TRBJ1-2, with a weak D call TRBD1 (5 bases). Trimming took 1 base from V and 4 from J, leaving 20 bases between them. The CDR3 extends over 17 amino acids. Germline values: CDR1 SGHNT, CDR2 YYREEE (reference sequence). CDR3 sequence: CASSLSGGNGGVYGYTF. The CDR3 coding sequence is TGTGCCAGCAGCTTGAGTGGGGGTAACGGAGGGGTCTATGGCTACACCTTC.

The V and J genes are TRBV4-3 and TRBJ2-7, with 9 bases matching TRBD1. The germline V gene encodes CDR1 LGHNA and CDR2 YSLEER. CDR3 length: 17 amino acids. The ends lost 4 bases at V and 4 bases at J; junction bases unmatched: 14. The CDR3 sequence: CASSRDLMDRGKYEQYF. The CDR3 nucleotides are TGCGCCAGCAGCCGCGATCTCATGGACAGGGGCAAGTACGAGCAGTACTTC.

This clone was found once. The V gene is TRBV27, the J gene TRBJ2-2, with D perhaps matching TRBD2 (5 bases). V dropped 7 bases and J dropped 4 bases, with 31 bases sitting between them. Per germline, CDR1 MNHEY and CDR2 SMNVEV (reference sequence). The CDR3 is made up of 20 amino acids. The CDR3 sequence is CASMPLRGRASITGTGELFF. CDR3 DNA sequence: TGTGCCAGCATGCCCCTTCGGGGAAGGGCCAGTATCACCGGCACCGGGGAGCTGTTTTTT.

This chain uses TRBV19 with TRBJ2-2; D is unresolved. Germline CDR1 and CDR2: LNHDA and SQIVND (reference sequence). The CDR3 runs 14 residues. Between the trimmed V and J ends, which lost 3 bases and 7 bases, there was a span of 12 bases. Here the CDR3 reads CASSIAGLVGELFF. CDR3 in DNA: TGTGCCAGTAGTATTGCCGGGTTAGTCGGGGAGCTGTTTTTT. Full variable domain (remainder filled in from reference TRBV19 and TRBJ2-2): DGGITQSPKYLFRKEGQNVTLSCEQNLNHDAMYWYRQDPGQGLRLIYYSQIVNDFQKGDIAEGYSVSREKKESFPLTVTSAQKNPTAFYLCASSIAGLVGELFFGEGSRLTVL.

The chain carries TRBV7-2 and TRBJ2-1; D is possibly TRBD1 (6 bases). The CDR3 is 14 residues long. Trimming removed 5 bases at V and 7 bases at J, with 15 bases between. CDR1 is SGHTA, CDR2 FQGNSA, per germline. The CDR3 coding sequence is TGTGCCAGCAGCCAAACGACAGGCTGGAATGAGCAGTTCTTC. This sequence encodes CASSQTTGWNEQFF.

The chain recombines TRBV11-3 with TRBJ1-3, with unresolved D. This CDR3 has 14 amino acids. V dropped 4 bases and J dropped 1 base, with 8 bases sitting between them. Germline loops: CDR1 SGHNT, CDR2 YENEEA. In DNA, the CDR3 is TGTGCCAGCAGCTCCGAGATTTCTGGAAACACCATATATTTT. It encodes CASSSEISGNTIYF.

V is TRBV10-1 and J is TRBJ2-3, with 10 bases matching TRBD2. The germline V gene has CDR1 WNHNN and CDR2 SYGVQD (reference sequence). This CDR3 region has 15 residues. V shed 3 bases and J 1 base; nucleotides not matched to a gene: 1. In DNA form, the CDR3 reads TGCGCCAGCAGTGATGGACTAGCGGGCACAGATACGCAGTATTTT. Residues: CASSDGLAGTDTQYF.

The chain has TRBV9 and TRBJ2-2, with D possibly being TRBD2 (5 bases). Germline-derived CDR1 and CDR2 are SGDLS and YYNGEE. The CDR3 covers 16 residues. V lost 1 base and J 0 bases, leaving 10 bases between the germline ends. CDR3 protein: CASSVLNGANTGELFF. As DNA, the CDR3 is TGTGCCAGCAGCGTATTAAACGGGGCGAACACCGGGGAGCTGTTTTTT.

The J gene is TRBJ2-3, the V gene TRBV28; 12 bases are a match to TRBD2. The V segment lost 3 bases and the J segment 6 bases; nucleotides outside the gene matches: 7. The CDR3 consists of 16 residues. The germline V gene has CDR1 MDHEN and CDR2 SYDVKM. This CDR3 is CASSFWTSGETDTQYF. The CDR3 bases are TGTGCCAGCAGTTTTTGGACTAGCGGGGAGACCGATACGCAGTATTTT. The variable domain in full, with the rest retrieved from reference TRBV28 and TRBJ2-3, is DVKVTQSSRYLVKRTGEKVFLECVQDMDHENMFWYRQDPGLGLRLIYFSYDVKMKEKGDIPEGYSVSREKKERFSLILESASTNQTSMYLCASSFWTSGETDTQYFGPGTRLTVL.

This clone is a singleton in its sample. The genes are TRBV30 and TRBJ2-3; D remains unclear. V lost 0 bases, J lost 4 bases, and 8 bases lay in between. The CDR3 length is 13 residues. CDR1 is GTSNPN and CDR2 is SVGIG in the germline V gene (reference sequence). In nucleotides, the CDR3 is TGTGCCTGGAGTGTAAATCCAGCAGATACGCAGTATTTT. Translation gives CAWSVNPADTQYF. The full variable domain, its missing parts supplied by reference TRBV30 and TRBJ2-3, is SQTIHQWPATLVQPVGSPLSLECTVEGTSNPNLYWYRQAAGRGLQLLFYSVGIGQISSEVPQNLSASRPQDRQFILSSKKLLLSDSGFYLCAWSVNPADTQYFGPGTRLTVL.

The chain links TRBV27 to TRBJ2-5; D is perhaps TRBD2 (6 bases). The CDR3 sequence is 17 residues long. Germline V lookup: CDR1 MNHEY, CDR2 SMNVEV (reference sequence). Trimming left V 3 bases short and J 1 base short, with 18 bases between. CDR3 loop: CASSFLTGTSVQETQYF. As DNA, the CDR3 is TGTGCCAGCAGTTTTTTGACTGGGACTTCCGTCCAAGAGACCCAGTACTTC.

This clone came up a few times. Other DNA sequences within the sample encode an identical CDR3. V and J are TRBV2 and TRBJ1-5; D is undetermined. Trimming removed 6 bases from V and 1 base from J, with 4 bases in between. The CDR3 loop spans 12 amino acids. Germline CDR1 and CDR2: SNHLY and FYNNEI. The CDR3 DNA reads TGTGCCAGCAGAGGAAGCAATCAGCCCCAGCATTTT. As protein: CASRGSNQPQHF.

Remarks on this clone: Other DNA variants within this sample encode the same CDR3. The chain is built from TRBV7-9 and TRBJ1-4; D unclear. Trimming pared 5 bases from V and 5 bases from J, leaving 3 bases between. Per the germline V gene, CDR1 is SEHNR and CDR2 is FQNEAQ (reference sequence). The CDR3 extends over 11 amino acids. This CDR3 is CASSRNEKLFF. Here the CDR3 DNA reads TGTGCCAGCAGCAGGAATGAAAAACTGTTTTTT.

The rearrangement joins TRBV21-1 to TRBJ2-3; the tabulated D call, TRBD1, remains unverified against the DNA. TRBV21-1 is a recognized pseudogene. CDR3 size: 20 residues. The CDR3 bases are TGTGCCAGCAGCCCCCAGGACAGGCAACCGAGGGGTCCTGACACAGATACGCAGTATTTT. It specifies CASSPQDRQPRGPDTDTQYF.

The V and J genes are TRBV2 and TRBJ1-2, with a weak D call TRBD1 (5 bases). Germline loops: CDR1 SNHLY, CDR2 FYNNEI. V was clipped by 1 base and J by 6 bases, with 15 bases between them. The CDR3 length is 15 residues. The CDR3 here is CASSEVLRASDGYTF. CDR3 coding DNA: TGTGCCAGCAGTGAAGTCCTCAGGGCCTCCGATGGCTACACCTTC.

The gene calls are TRBV27 and TRBJ1-4; weak D call: TRBD1 (6 bases). The V gene lost 2 bases and the J gene lost 8 bases, with 12 bases spanning the gap. The CDR3 loop spans 14 amino acids. The germline V gene has CDR1 MNHEY and CDR2 SMNVEV (reference sequence). This chain's CDR3 is CASSLPGTNEKLFF. In nucleotides, the CDR3 is TGTGCCAGCAGTTTACCCGGGACAAACGAAAAACTGTTTTTT.

This sequence joins TRBV6-6 and TRBJ1-4; 8 bases are shared with TRBD1. This CDR3 region has 15 residues. J lost 8 bases, V lost 2 bases, and 7 bases had no gene match. The V gene's germline CDR1 is MNHNY and CDR2 SVGAGI (reference sequence). CDR3 sequence: CASSYGTGQGEKLFF. CDR3 in DNA: TGTGCCAGCAGTTACGGGACAGGTCAAGGGGAAAAACTGTTTTTT.

J is TRBJ2-7 and V is TRBV7-2; D gene ambiguous. This CDR3 is 14 amino acids long. With 4 bases removed from V and 0 bases from J, the gap between germline ends came to 10 bases. CDR1 and CDR2 from the germline V gene are SGHTA and FQGNSA. Here the CDR3 DNA reads TGTGCCAGCAGCTCCTCCCGGAGCTCCTACGAGCAGTACTTC. Translated: CASSSSRSSYEQYF.

The chain joins TRBV6-1 to TRBJ2-7; TRBD1 is a possible D gene (6 bases). V shed 4 bases and J shed 7 bases, with 17 bases lying between them. CDR1 is MNHNS, CDR2 SASEGT, per germline. There are 14 residues in the CDR3. The CDR3 nucleotides are TGTGCCAGCAGTGCCTCGTGGGACATCTATGAGCAGTACTTC. As protein: CASSASWDIYEQYF.